These 10 T cell receptor beta chains originate from one sample sequenced in a study of blood T cell repertoires in COVID-19. Sequencing was performed with immunoSEQ multiplex PCR; in TCRdb, only in-frame clones are kept and a portion is missing. The top ten clones hold 4% to 6% of a sample with roughly 100,000 clones, roughly 76% of them seen once. The sample taken for sequencing was peripheral blood. The origin of the receptors is a man older than 75 with COVID-19, enrolled during active disease.

The chain uses TRBV6-1 and TRBJ2-7; 8 bases are a match to TRBD1. V shed 3 bases and J 10 bases; nucleotides not matched to a gene: 2. This CDR3 contains 11 residues. Germline V gene lookup returns CDR1 MNHNS and CDR2 SASEGT. The CDR3 region is CASSDGQGQYF. CDR3 in DNA: TGTGCCAGCAGTGATGGACAGGGCCAGTACTTC.

In DNA, the CDR3 is TGTGCCAGCAGCTTGGTATGGGAGGCGGGAACTGAAGCTTTCTTT. This gives the protein CASSLVWEAGTEAFF. J is TRBJ1-1 and V is TRBV5-6; D is unresolved. Germline CDR1 reads SGHDT; CDR2 reads YYEEEE. The CDR3 consists of 15 residues. The V end lost 0 bases, the J end lost 5 bases, and 14 bases lay between the germline ends.

The V call is TRBV5-1, the J call TRBJ1-2, with a tentative D call TRBD1 (5 bases). The CDR3 is made up of 14 amino acids. Germline values: CDR1 SGHRS, CDR2 YFSETQ. The V end was cut by 0 bases, the J end by 7 bases, with 13 bases between. The CDR3 nucleotides are TGCGCCAGCAGCTTGGCCGAGGGACTCTCTGGCTACACCTTC. Its protein product is CASSLAEGLSGYTF.

The chain employs TRBV19 and TRBJ2-7, with D perhaps TRBD1 (6 bases). Trimming took 5 bases from V and 0 from J, leaving 11 bases between them. Germline V gene lookup returns CDR1 LNHDA and CDR2 SQIVND (reference sequence). The CDR3 totals 14 residues. The CDR3 DNA follows: TGTGCCAGTAGTCCCCACAGGGACTCCTACGAGCAGTACTTC. Translating gives CASSPHRDSYEQYF.

In its sample, this clone was seen a few times. This sequence joins TRBV11-2 and TRBJ2-5; D is perhaps TRBD1 (6 bases). CDR1 is SGHAT and CDR2 is FQNNGV in the germline V gene. The CDR3 length is 13 residues. The V gene lost 5 bases and the J gene lost 5 bases, with 12 bases spanning the gap. CDR3 sequence reads: CASSPGVIETQYF. The CDR3 DNA follows: TGTGCCAGCAGCCCAGGGGTGATCGAGACCCAGTACTTC.

The chain has TRBV7-8 and TRBJ2-1, with 10 nucleotides matching TRBD2. In germline, CDR1 is SGHVS, CDR2 FQNEAQ. Unmatched junction bases numbered 9, after V lost 1 base and J lost 9 bases. This CDR3 has 16 amino acids. The CDR3 is CASSLDPSGSVGEQFF. CDR3 nucleotide sequence: TGTGCCAGCAGCTTAGATCCTAGCGGGAGCGTAGGTGAGCAGTTCTTC.

This clone was seen ten or more times. V is TRBV3-1 (or the pseudogene TRBV3-2) and J is TRBJ2-7; a weak D match, TRBD1 (6 bases). Deletions cut 0 bases from V and 4 bases from J, with 10 bases between. The CDR3 has 14 amino acids. The germline V gene has CDR1 LGHDT and CDR2 YNNKEL (reference sequence). The CDR3 sequence is CASSQDWTAYEQYF. The CDR3 bases are TGTGCCAGCAGCCAAGATTGGACAGCTTACGAGCAGTACTTC.

This clone appeared a few times. The chain couples TRBV24-1 to TRBJ2-2; 12 bases are shared with TRBD2. This CDR3 region has 17 residues. CDR1 is KGHDR, CDR2 SFDVKD, per germline. Trimming took 6 bases from V and 2 from J; bases not matched to a gene: 6. The CDR3 nucleotides read TGTGCCACCAGTCCTAGCGGGAGGGCAGTTAACACCGGGGAGCTGTTTTTT. It codes for CATSPSGRAVNTGELFF.

The rearrangement links TRBV3-1 (or the pseudogene TRBV3-2) to TRBJ1-1; tentative D call: TRBD1 (5 bases). The CDR3 runs to 15 residues. Trimming took off 0 bases at V and 7 bases at J, with 15 bases between the two ends. From germline, CDR1 is LGHDT and CDR2 YNNKEL (reference sequence). The DNA for the CDR3 is TGTGCCAGCAGCCAAGATCAGGGTTGGGCCTTTGAAGCTTTCTTT. As protein: CASSQDQGWAFEAFF.

The genes are TRBV6-6 and TRBJ1-1; no firm D call. In germline, CDR1 is MNHNY, CDR2 SVGAGI (reference sequence). Trimming took 2 bases from V and 5 from J, leaving 12 bases between them. The CDR3 covers 14 residues. The CDR3 nucleotides read TGTGCCAGCAGTTACGCAGATGGAGGAACTGAAGCTTTCTTT. Its protein is CASSYADGGTEAFF.